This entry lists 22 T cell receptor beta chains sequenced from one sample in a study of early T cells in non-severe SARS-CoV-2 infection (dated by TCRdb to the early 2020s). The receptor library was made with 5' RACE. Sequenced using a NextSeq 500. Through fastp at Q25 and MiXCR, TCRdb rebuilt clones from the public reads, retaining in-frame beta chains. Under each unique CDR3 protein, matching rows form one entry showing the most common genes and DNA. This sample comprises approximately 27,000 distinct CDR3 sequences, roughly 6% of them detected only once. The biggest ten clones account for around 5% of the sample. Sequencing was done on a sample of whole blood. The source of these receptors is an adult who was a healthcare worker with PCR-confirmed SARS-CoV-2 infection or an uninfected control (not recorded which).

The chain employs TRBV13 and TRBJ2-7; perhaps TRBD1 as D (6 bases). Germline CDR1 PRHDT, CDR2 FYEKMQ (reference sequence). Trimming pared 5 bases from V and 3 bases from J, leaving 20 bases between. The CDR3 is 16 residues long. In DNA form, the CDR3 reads TGTGCCAGCAGCGCGACGCCACAAACAGGGTTCTACGAGCAGTACTTC. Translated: CASSATPQTGFYEQYF. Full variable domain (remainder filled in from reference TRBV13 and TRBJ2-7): AAGVIQSPRHLIKEKRETATLKCYPIPRHDTVYWYQQGPGQDPQFLISFYEKMQSDKGSIPDRFSAQQFSDYHSELNMSSLELGDSALYFCASSATPQTGFYEQYFGPGTRLTVT.

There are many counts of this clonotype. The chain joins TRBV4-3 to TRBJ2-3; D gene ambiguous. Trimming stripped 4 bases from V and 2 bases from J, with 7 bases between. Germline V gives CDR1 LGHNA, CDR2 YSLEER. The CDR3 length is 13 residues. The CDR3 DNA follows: TGCGCCAGCAGCCGAACCCCCACAGATACGCAGTATTTT. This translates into CASSRTPTDTQYF.

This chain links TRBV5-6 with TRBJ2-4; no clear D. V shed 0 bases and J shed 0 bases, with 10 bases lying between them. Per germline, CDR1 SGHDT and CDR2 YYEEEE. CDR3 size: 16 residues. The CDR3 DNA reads TGTGCCAGCAGCTTGGGTTGGCGGTCAGCCAAAAACATTCAGTACTTC. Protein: CASSLGWRSAKNIQYF.

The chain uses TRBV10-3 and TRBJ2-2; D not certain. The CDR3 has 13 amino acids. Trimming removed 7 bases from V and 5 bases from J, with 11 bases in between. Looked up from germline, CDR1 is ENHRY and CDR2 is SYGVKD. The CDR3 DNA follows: TGTGCCATCACGACACCTAGGACCGGGGAGCTGTTTTTT. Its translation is CAITTPRTGELFF.

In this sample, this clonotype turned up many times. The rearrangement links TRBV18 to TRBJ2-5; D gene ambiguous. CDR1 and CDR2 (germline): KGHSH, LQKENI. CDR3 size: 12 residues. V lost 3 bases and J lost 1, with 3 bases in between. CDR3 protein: CASSPTQETQYF. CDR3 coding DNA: TGTGCCAGCTCACCTACCCAAGAGACCCAGTACTTC.

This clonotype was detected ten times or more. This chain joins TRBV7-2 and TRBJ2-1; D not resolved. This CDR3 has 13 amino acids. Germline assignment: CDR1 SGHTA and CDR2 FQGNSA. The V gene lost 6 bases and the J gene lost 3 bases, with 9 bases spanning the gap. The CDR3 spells CASSPTYYNEQFF. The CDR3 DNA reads TGTGCCAGCAGTCCGACTTACTACAATGAGCAGTTCTTC.

CDR3 residues: CASSFEAAKNIQYF. The CDR3 region has the DNA TGTGCCAGCAGCTTCGAGGCAGCCAAAAACATTCAGTACTTC. The chain combines TRBV5-4 with TRBJ2-4; D gene ambiguous. Trimming stripped 2 bases from V and 0 bases from J, with 6 bases between. The CDR3 consists of 14 residues. CDR1 is SGHNT and CDR2 is YYREEE in the germline V gene (reference sequence).

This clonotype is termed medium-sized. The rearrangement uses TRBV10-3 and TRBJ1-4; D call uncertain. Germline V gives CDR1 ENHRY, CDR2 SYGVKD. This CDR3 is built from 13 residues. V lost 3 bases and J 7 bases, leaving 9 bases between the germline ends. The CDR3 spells CAISEDIREKLFF. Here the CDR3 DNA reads TGTGCCATCAGTGAAGACATCCGTGAAAAACTGTTTTTT.

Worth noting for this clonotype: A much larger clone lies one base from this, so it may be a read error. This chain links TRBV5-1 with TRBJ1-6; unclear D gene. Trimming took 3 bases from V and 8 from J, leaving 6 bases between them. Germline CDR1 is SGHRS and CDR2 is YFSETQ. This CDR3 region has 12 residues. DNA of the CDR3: TGCGCCAGCAGCTGGCGTGATTCACCCCTCCACTTT. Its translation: CASSWRDSPLHF.

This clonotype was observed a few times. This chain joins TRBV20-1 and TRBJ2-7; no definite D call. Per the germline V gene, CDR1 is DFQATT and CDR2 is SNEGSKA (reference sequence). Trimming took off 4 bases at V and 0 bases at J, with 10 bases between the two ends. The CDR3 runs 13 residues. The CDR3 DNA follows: TGCAGTGCTAAAGTGCCTAGCTCCTACGAGCAGTACTTC. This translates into CSAKVPSSYEQYF.

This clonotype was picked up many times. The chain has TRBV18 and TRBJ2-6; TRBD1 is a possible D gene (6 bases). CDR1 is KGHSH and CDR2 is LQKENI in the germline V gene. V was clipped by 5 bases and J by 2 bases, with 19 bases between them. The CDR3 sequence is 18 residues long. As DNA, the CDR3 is TGTGCCAGCTCAGACCGGACAGCGAGCCTTACTGGGGCCAACGTCCTGACTTTC. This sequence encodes CASSDRTASLTGANVLTF.

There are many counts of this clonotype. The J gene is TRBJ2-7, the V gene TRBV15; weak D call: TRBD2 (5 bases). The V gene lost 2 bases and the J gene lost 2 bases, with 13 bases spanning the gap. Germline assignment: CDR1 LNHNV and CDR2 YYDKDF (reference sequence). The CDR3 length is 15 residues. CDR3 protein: CATSRPNDGAYEQYF. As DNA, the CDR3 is TGTGCCACCAGCAGACCCAACGACGGGGCCTACGAGCAGTACTTC. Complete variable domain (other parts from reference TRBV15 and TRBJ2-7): DAMVIQNPRYQVTQFGKPVTLSCSQTLNHNVMYWYQQKSSQAPKLLFHYYDKDFNNEADTPDNFQSRRPNTSFCFLDIRSPGLGDTAMYLCATSRPNDGAYEQYFGPGTRLTVT.

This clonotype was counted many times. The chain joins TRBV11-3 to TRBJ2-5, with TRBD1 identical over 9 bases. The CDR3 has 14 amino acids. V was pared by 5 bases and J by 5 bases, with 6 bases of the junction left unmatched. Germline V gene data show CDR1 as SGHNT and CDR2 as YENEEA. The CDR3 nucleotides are TGTGCCAGCAGCCCCGGGACAGGGAAGGAGACCCAGTACTTC. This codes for CASSPGTGKETQYF.

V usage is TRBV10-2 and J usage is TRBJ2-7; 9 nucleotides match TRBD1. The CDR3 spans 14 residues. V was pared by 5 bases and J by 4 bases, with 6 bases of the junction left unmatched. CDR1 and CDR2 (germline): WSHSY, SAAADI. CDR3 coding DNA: TGCGCCAGCAGTAAGGACAGGGGCTCTTACGAGCAGTACTTC. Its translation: CASSKDRGSYEQYF.

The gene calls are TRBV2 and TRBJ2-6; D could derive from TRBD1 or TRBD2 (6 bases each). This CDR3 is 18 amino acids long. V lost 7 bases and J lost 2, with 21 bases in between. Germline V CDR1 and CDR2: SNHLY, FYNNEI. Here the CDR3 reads CASKGGFQASPGANVLTF. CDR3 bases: TGTGCCAGCAAGGGGGGCTTTCAGGCTTCCCCTGGGGCCAACGTCCTGACTTTC.

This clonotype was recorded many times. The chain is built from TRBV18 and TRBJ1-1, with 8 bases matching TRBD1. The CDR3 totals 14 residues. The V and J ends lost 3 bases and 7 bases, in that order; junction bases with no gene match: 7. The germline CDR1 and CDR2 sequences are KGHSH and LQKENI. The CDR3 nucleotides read TGTGCCAGCTCACCCCGGACAGGGATAAATGAAGCTTTCTTT. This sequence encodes CASSPRTGINEAFF.

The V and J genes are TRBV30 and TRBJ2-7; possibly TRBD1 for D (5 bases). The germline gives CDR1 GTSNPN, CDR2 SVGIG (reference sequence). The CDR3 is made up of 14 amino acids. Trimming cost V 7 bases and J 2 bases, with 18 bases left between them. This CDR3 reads CASHRPTGTYEQYF. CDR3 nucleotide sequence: TGTGCCTCGCACAGGCCTACCGGCACCTACGAGCAGTACTTC. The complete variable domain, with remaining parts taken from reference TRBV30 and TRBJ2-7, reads SQTIHQWPATLVQPVGSPLSLECTVEGTSNPNLYWYRQAAGRGLQLLFYSVGIGQISSEVPQNLSASRPQDRQFILSSKKLLLSDSGFYLCASHRPTGTYEQYFGPGTRLTVT.

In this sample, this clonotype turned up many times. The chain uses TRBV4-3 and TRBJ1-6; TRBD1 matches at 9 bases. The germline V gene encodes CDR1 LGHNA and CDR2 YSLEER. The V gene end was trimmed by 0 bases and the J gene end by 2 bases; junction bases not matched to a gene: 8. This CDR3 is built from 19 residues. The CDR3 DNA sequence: TGCGCCAGCAGCCAAGAGATTGGGACAGGGAGCGCCTATAATTCACCCCTCCACTTT. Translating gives CASSQEIGTGSAYNSPLHF.

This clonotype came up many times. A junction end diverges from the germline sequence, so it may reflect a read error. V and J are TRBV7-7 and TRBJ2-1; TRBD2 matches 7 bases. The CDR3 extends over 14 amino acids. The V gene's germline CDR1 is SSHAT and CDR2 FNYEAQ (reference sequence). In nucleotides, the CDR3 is TGTGCTAGCAGCGGGATCGACTCCTACAATGAGCAGTTCTTC. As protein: CASSGIDSYNEQFF.

The chain's CDR3 is CASSPWTADNSPLHF. As DNA, the CDR3 is TGCGCCAGCAGCCCATGGACAGCCGATAATTCACCCCTCCACTTT. J is TRBJ1-6 and V is TRBV5-1; D may be TRBD1 (6 bases). Germline V gene sequence: CDR1 SGHRS, CDR2 YFSETQ. V lost 4 bases and J lost 5, with 13 bases in between. This CDR3 comprises 15 residues. Full variable domain (remainder filled in from reference TRBV5-1 and TRBJ1-6): KAGVTQTPRYLIKTRGQQVTLSCSPISGHRSVSWYQQTPGQGLQFLFEYFSETQRNKGNFPGRFSGRQFSNSRSEMNVSTLELGDSALYLCASSPWTADNSPLHFGNGTRLTVT.

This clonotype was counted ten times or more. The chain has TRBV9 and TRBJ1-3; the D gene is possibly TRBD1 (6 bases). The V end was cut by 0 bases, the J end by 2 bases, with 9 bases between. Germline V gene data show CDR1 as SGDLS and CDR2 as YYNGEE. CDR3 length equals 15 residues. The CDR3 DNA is TGTGCCAGCAGCGTAGGCAGGGGAACTGGAAACACCATATATTTT. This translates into CASSVGRGTGNTIYF.

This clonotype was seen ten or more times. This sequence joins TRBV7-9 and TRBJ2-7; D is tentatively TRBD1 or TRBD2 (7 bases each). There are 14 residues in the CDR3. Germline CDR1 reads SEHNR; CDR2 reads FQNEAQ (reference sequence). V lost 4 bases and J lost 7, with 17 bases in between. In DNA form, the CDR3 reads TGTGCCAGCAGCTGGACAGGATTCGGGGGGGAGCAGTACTTC. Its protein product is CASSWTGFGGEQYF.